The present entry profiles one TCR beta chain with its context. Its target is unknown. MiXCR was run by TCRdb on the reads, yielding one entry per CDR3 protein. The table lists fewer than 650,000 distinct CDR3 sequences, approximately 40% of them singletons. This sample was taken from a study of T cell repertoires in cytomegalovirus infection. Overall study results and limits: The ex vivo response was dominated by HLA-C-restricted CMV-specific TCR beta clonotypes. Summed public TCR beta family frequency identified CMV carriers bearing the relevant HLA.

V was pared by 3 bases and J by 2 bases, with 14 bases between. This CDR3 has 16 amino acids. Per germline, CDR1 DFQATT and CDR2 SNEGSKA (reference sequence). The sequencing here drew on cultured PBMCs, taken from culture after CMV antigen stimulation. The clonotype comes from a human donor in good health (CMV status not recorded). Some clones in this sample may be carry-over from other donors' samples. The chain recombines TRBV20-1 with TRBJ2-6; D could derive from TRBD1 or TRBD2 (7 bases each). In DNA, the CDR3 is TGCAGTGCTAGGATACAGGGGACTACTGGGGCCAACGTCCTGACTTTC. It translates to CSARIQGTTGANVLTF.